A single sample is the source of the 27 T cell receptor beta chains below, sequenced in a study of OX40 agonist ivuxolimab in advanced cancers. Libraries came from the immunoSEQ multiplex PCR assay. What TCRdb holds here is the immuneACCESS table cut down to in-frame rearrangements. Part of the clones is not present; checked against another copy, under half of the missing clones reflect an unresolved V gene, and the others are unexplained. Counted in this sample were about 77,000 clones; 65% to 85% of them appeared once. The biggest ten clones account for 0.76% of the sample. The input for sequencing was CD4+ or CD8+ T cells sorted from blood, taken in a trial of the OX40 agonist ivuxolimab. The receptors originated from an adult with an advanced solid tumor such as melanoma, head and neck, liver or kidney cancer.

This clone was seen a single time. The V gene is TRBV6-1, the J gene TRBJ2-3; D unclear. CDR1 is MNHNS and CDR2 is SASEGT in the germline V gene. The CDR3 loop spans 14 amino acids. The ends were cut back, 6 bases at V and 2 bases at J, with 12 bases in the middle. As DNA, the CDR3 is TGTGCCAGCAGATGGCTAGTAGACACAGATACGCAGTATTTT. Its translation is CASRWLVDTDTQYF.

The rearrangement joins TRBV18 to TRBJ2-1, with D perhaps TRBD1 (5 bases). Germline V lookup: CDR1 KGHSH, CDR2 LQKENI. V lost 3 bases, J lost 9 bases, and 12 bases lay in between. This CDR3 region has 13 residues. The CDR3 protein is CASSPVDSGEQFF. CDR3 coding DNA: TGTGCCAGCTCACCCGTCGACAGTGGTGAGCAGTTCTTC.

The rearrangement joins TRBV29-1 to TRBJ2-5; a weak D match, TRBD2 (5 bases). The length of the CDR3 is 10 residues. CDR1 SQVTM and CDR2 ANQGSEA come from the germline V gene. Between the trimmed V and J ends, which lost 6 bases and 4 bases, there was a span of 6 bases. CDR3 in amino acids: CSVGRETQYF. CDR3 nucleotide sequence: TGCAGCGTGGGGAGAGAGACCCAGTACTTC.

CDR3 region: CAWSEISYNSPLHF. The CDR3 nucleotides read TGTGCCTGGAGTGAAATCAGTTATAATTCACCCCTCCACTTT. This rearrangement joins TRBV30 to TRBJ1-6; D is ambiguous. V lost 1 base, J lost 4 bases, and 8 bases lay in between. Germline-derived CDR1 and CDR2 are GTSNPN and SVGIG (reference sequence). The CDR3 extends over 14 amino acids.

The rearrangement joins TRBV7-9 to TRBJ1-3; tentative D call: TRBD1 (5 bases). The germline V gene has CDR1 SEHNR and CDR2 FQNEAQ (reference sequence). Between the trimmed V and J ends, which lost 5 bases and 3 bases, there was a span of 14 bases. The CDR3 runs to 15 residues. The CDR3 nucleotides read TGTGCCAGCAGCCCCCGACACAGGCTTGGAAACACCATATATTTT. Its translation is CASSPRHRLGNTIYF.

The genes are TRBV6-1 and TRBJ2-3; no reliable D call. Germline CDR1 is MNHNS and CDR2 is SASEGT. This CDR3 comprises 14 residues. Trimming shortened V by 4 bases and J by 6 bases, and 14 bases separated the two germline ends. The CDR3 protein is CASSGVGRTDTQYF. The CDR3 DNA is TGTGCCAGCAGTGGAGTGGGTAGAACCGATACGCAGTATTTT.

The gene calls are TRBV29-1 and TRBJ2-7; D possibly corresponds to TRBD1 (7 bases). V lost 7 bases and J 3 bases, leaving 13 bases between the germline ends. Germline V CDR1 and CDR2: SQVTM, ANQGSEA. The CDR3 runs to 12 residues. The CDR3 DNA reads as TGCAGCGGGAGGGACAGATTCTACGAGCAGTACTTC. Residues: CSGRDRFYEQYF.

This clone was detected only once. CDR3 in DNA: TGTGCCAGCAGTGAAAACATCTATGGCTACACCTTC. Its protein is CASSENIYGYTF. The chain combines TRBV6-1 with TRBJ1-2; D unresolved. This CDR3 contains 12 residues. Germline V gene sequence: CDR1 MNHNS, CDR2 SASEGT. Trimming shortened V by 2 bases and J by 4 bases, and 5 bases separated the two germline ends.

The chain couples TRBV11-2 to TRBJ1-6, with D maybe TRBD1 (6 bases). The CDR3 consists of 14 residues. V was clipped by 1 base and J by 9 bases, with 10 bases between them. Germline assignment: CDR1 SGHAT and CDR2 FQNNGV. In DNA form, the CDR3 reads TGTGCCAGCAGCTTAGGGACAGTGGGTTCACCCCTCCACTTT. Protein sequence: CASSLGTVGSPLHF. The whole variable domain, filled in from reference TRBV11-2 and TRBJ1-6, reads EAGVAQSPRYKIIEKRQSVAFWCNPISGHATLYWYQQILGQGPKLLIQFQNNGVVDDSQLPKDRFSAERLKGVDSTLKIQPAKLEDSAVYLCASSLGTVGSPLHFGNGTRLTVT.

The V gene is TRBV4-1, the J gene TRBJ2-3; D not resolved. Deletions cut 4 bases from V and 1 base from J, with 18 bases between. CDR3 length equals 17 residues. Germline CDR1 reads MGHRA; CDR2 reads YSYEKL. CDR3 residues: CASSPPPGPRGTDTQYF. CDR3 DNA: TGCGCCAGCAGCCCCCCACCGGGTCCTAGGGGCACAGATACGCAGTATTTT.

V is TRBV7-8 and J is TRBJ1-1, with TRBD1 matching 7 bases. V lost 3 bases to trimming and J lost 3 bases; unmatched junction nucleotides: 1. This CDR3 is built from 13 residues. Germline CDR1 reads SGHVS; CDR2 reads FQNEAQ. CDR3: CASSFTGDTEAFF. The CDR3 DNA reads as TGTGCCAGCAGCTTTACAGGGGACACTGAAGCTTTCTTT.

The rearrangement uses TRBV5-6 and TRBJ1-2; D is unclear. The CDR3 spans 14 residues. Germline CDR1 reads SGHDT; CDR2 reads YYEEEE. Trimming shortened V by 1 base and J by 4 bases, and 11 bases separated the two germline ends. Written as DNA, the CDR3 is TGTGCCAGCAGCTTGAAGCACAGACTCTATGGCTACACCTTC. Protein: CASSLKHRLYGYTF.

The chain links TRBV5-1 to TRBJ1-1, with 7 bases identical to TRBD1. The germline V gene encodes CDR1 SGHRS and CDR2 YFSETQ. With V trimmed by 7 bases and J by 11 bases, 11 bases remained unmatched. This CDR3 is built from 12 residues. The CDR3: CASLGPDRVAFF. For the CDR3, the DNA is TGCGCCAGCTTGGGGCCTGACAGGGTGGCTTTCTTT.

CDR3 sequence reads: CASSRQGNYEQYF. The CDR3 DNA sequence: TGTGCCAGCAGTCGACAGGGTAACTACGAGCAGTACTTC. The chain carries TRBV6-5 and TRBJ2-7; 7 bases fit TRBD1. The V segment lost 5 bases and the J segment 3 bases; nucleotides outside the gene matches: 4. Germline CDR1 is MNHEY and CDR2 is SVGAGI. This CDR3 is built from 13 residues.

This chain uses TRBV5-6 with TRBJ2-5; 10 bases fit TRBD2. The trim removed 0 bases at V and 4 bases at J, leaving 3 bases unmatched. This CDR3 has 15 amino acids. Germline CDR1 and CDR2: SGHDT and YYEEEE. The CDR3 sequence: CASSLGSGGRETQYF. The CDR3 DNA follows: TGTGCCAGCAGCTTGGGTAGCGGGGGGCGAGAGACCCAGTACTTC.

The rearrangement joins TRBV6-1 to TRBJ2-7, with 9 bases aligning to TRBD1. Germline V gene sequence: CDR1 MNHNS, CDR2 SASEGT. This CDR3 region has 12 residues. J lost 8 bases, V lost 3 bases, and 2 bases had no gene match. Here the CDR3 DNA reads TGTGCCAGCAGTGAGGGACAGGGTAAGCAGTACTTC. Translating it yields CASSEGQGKQYF.

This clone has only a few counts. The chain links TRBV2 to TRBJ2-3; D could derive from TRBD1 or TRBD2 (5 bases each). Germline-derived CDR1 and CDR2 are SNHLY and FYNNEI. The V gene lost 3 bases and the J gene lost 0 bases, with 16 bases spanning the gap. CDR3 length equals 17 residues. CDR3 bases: TGTGCCAGCAGTGATGGGACGAGACTTGCTAGCACAGATACGCAGTATTTT. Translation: CASSDGTRLASTDTQYF.

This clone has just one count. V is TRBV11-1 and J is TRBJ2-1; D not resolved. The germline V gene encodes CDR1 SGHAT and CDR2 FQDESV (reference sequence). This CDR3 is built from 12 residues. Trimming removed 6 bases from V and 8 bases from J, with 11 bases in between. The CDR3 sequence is CASSSTRYEQFF. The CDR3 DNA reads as TGTGCCAGCAGTTCGACTCGCTATGAGCAGTTCTTC. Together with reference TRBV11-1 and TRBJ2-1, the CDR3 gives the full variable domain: EAEVAQSPRYKITEKSQAVAFWCDPISGHATLYWYRQILGQGPELLVQFQDESVVDDSQLPKDRFSAERLKGVDSTLKIQPAELGDSAMYLCASSSTRYEQFFGPGTRLTVL.

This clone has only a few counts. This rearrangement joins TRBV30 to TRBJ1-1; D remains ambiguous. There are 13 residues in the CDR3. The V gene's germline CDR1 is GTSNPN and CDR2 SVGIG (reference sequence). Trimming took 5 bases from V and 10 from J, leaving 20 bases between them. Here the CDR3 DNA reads TGTGCCTGGGCCGGGAGGCGGCCCTGGGCAGCTTTCTTT. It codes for CAWAGRRPWAAFF. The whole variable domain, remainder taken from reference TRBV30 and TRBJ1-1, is SQTIHQWPATLVQPVGSPLSLECTVEGTSNPNLYWYRQAAGRGLQLLFYSVGIGQISSEVPQNLSASRPQDRQFILSSKKLLLSDSGFYLCAWAGRRPWAAFFGQGTRLTVV.

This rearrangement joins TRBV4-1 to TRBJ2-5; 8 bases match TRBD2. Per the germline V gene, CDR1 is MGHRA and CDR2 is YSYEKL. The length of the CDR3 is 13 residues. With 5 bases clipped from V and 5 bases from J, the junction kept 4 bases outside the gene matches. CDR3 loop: CASSSSGSETQYF. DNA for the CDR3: TGCGCCAGCAGCTCTAGCGGGTCGGAGACCCAGTACTTC.

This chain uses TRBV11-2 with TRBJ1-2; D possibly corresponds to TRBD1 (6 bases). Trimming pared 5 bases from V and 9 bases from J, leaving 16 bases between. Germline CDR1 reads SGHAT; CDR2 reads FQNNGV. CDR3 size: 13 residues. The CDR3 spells CASSPYTGPRYTF. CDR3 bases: TGTGCCAGCAGCCCCTACACAGGGCCCCGCTACACCTTC.

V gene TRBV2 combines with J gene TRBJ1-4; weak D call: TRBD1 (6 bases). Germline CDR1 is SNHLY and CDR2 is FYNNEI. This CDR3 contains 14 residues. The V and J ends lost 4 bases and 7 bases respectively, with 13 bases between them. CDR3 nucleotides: TGTGCCAGCAGTGTAAACGGAGGGGGTGAAAAACTGTTTTTT. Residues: CASSVNGGGEKLFF.

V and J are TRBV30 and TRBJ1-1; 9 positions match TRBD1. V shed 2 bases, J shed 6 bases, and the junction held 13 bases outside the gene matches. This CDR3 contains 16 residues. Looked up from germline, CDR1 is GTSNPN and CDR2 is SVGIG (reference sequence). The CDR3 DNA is TGTGCCTGGAGTTCAATCACAGGGGGCTTCGGCGCTGAAGCTTTCTTT. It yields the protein CAWSSITGGFGAEAFF.

This chain's CDR3 is CASSFRASEGNEKLFF. DNA of the CDR3: TGCGCCAGCAGCTTCCGGGCCTCTGAGGGTAATGAAAAACTGTTTTTT. V gene TRBV5-1 combines with J gene TRBJ1-4; D not resolved. Trimming took 2 bases from V and 4 from J, leaving 15 bases between them. The germline V gene has CDR1 SGHRS and CDR2 YFSETQ. This CDR3 has 16 amino acids.

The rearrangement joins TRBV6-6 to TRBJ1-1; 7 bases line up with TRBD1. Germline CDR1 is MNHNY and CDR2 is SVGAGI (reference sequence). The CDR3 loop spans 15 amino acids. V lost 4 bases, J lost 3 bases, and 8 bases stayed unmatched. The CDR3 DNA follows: TGTGCCAGCAGTTCACACCGAAGGGGGCACACTGAAGCTTTCTTT. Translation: CASSSHRRGHTEAFF.

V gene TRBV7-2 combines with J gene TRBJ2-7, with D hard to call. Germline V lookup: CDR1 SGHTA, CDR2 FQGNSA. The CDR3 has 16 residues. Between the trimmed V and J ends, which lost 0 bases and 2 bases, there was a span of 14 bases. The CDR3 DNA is TGTGCCAGCAGCTTAGCGGGCGGCTCAGCACCCTACGAGCAGTACTTC. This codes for CASSLAGGSAPYEQYF.

This CDR3 is CASSTGTSGKNEQFF. For the CDR3, the DNA is TGTGCCAGCAGCACTGGGACTAGCGGGAAAAATGAGCAGTTCTTC. The V call is TRBV6-6, the J call TRBJ2-1; 13 bases map to TRBD2. The trim removed 6 bases at V and 7 bases at J, leaving 6 bases unmatched. The CDR3 has 15 residues. CDR1 MNHNY and CDR2 SVGAGI come from the germline V gene (reference sequence).